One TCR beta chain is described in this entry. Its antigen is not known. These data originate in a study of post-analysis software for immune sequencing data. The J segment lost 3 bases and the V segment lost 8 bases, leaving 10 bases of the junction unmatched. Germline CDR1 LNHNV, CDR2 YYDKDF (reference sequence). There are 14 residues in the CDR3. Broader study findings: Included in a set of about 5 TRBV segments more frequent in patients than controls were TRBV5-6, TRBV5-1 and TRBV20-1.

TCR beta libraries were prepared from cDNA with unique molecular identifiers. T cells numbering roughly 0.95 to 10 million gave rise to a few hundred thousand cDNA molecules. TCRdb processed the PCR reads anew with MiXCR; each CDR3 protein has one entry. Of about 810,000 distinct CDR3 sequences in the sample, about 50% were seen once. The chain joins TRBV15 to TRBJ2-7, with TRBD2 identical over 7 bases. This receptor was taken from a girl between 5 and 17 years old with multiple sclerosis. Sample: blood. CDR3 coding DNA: TGTGCCACCCGGGACGGGGGGACCTTCTACGAGCAGTACTTC. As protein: CATRDGGTFYEQYF.